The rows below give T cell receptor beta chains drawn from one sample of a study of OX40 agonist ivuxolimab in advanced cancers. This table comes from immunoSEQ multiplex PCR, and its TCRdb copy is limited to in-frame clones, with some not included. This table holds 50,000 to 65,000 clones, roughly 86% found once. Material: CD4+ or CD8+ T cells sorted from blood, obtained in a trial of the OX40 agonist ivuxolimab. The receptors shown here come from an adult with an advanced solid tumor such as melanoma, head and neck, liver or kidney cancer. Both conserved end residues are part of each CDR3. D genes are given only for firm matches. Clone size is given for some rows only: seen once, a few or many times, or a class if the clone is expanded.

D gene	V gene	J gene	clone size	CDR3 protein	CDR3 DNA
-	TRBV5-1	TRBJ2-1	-	CASTEVVVSGEQFF	TGCGCCAGCACCGAGGTGGTAGTCAGCGGTGAGCAGTTCTTC
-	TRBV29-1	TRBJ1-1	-	CSASGTNTEAFF	TGCAGCGCTTCAGGGACTAACACTGAAGCTTTCTTT
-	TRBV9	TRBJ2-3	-	CASSVETRDTQYF	TGTGCCAGCAGCGTAGAAACCAGAGATACGCAGTATTTT
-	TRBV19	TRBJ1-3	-	CASKAGSLGDTGNTIYF	TGTGCCAGTAAGGCCGGGTCCCTCGGGGATACTGGAAACACCATATATTTT
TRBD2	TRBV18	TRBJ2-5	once	CASSPPGLAQQETQYF	TGTGCCAGCTCACCACCGGGACTAGCGCAACAAGAGACCCAGTACTTC
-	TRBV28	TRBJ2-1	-	CASSSQMSSYNEQFF	TGTGCCAGCAGTTCGCAGATGAGCTCCTACAATGAGCAGTTCTTC
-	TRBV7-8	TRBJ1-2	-	CASSLVGQGGYTF	TGTGCCAGCAGCTTAGTCGGCCAGGGTGGCTACACCTTC
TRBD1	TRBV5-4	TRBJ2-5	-	CASSLRWAGGETQYF	TGTGCCAGCAGCTTGCGGTGGGCAGGGGGAGAGACCCAGTACTTC
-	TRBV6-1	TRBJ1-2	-	CASSEEGDRRTNYGYTF	TGTGCCAGCAGTGAAGAGGGGGACCGTAGAACTAACTATGGCTACACCTTC
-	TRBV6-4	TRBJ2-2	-	CASSAGTGELFF	TGTGCCAGCAGTGCGGGGACCGGGGAGCTGTTTTTT
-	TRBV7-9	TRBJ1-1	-	CASSLRGSNTEAFF	TGTGCCAGCAGCTTACGGGGATCGAACACTGAAGCTTTCTTT
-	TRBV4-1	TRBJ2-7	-	CASSQGLTELPYEQYF	TGCGCCAGCAGCCAAGGTTTAACGGAACTCCCCTACGAGCAGTACTTC
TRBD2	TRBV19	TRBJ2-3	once	CASSPGLAVSTDTQYF	TGTGCCAGTAGTCCCGGACTAGCGGTGAGCACAGATACGCAGTATTTT
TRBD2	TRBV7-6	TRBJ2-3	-	CASSLERAGVADTQYF	TGTGCCAGCAGCTTAGAGCGCGCGGGAGTGGCCGATACGCAGTATTTT
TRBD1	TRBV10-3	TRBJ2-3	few	CAISRPDRGGTDTQYF	TGTGCCATCAGCCGTCCGGACAGGGGCGGCACAGATACGCAGTATTTT
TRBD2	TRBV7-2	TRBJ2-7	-	CASSLRAGEYEQYF	TGTGCCAGCAGCTTAAGAGCGGGAGAATACGAGCAGTACTTC
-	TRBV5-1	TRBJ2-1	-	CASSLSTSEQFF	TGCGCCAGCAGCTTATCAACCAGTGAGCAGTTCTTC
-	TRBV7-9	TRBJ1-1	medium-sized	CASSLREGTEAFF	TGTGCCAGCAGCCTCAGGGAGGGCACTGAAGCTTTCTTT
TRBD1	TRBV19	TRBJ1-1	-	CATLDRGFSRNTEAFF	TGTGCCACCCTGGACAGGGGATTTTCTAGGAACACTGAAGCTTTCTTT
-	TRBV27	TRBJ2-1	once	CASSLRSGRDEQFF	TGTGCCAGCAGTTTAAGGTCAGGCCGGGATGAGCAGTTCTTC
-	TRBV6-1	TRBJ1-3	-	CASSEGGLGNTIYF	TGTGCCAGCAGTGAAGGAGGGCTCGGAAACACCATATATTTT
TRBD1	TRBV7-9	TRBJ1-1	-	CASSSSGTGGPMNTEAFF	TGTGCCAGCAGCTCGAGCGGGACAGGGGGACCCATGAACACTGAAGCTTTCTTT